The clone carrying this T cell receptor (beta chain) was seen repeatedly, ten times or more. Antigen specificity is unknown. The sample belongs to a study of Graves' ophthalmopathy and Graves' hyperthyroidism. Study outcomes and limitations: Blood samples also showed most expanded thyroid clonotypes exceeding 0.001 frequency.

For repertoire sequencing, the TCR beta CDR3 regions were amplified from RNA transcripts. An initial RT-PCR round employing HTBI primers preceded a second-round multiplex PCR. TCRdb reanalysed the multiplex PCR reads using MiXCR and keeps one entry per CDR3 protein. The sample shows some 390,000 distinct CDR3 sequences, around 19% of them seen only once. The TCR sequence derives from a woman aged 18 to 35 with Graves' ophthalmopathy. Material: peripheral blood.

DNA of the CDR3: TGTGCCATACGGGAGACTGGATCCGGAACCGGGGAGCTGTTTTTT. Protein: CAIRETGSGTGELFF. This chain connects TRBV10-3 to TRBJ2-2; D might be TRBD2 (6 bases). Germline CDR1 and CDR2: ENHRY and SYGVKD. The V end lost 9 bases, the J end lost 5 bases, and 19 bases lay between the germline ends. This CDR3 region has 15 residues.